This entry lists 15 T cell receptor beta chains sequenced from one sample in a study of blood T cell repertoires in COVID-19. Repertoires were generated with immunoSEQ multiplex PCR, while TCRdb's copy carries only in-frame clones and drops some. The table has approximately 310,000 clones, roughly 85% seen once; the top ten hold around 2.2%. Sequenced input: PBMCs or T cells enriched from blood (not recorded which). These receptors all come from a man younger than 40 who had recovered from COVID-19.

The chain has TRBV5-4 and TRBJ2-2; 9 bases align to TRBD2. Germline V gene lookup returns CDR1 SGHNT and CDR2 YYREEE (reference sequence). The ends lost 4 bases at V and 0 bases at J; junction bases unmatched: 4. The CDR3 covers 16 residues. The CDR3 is CASSPSSGANTGELFF. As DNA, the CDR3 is TGTGCCAGCAGCCCCTCTAGCGGGGCGAACACCGGGGAGCTGTTTTTT.

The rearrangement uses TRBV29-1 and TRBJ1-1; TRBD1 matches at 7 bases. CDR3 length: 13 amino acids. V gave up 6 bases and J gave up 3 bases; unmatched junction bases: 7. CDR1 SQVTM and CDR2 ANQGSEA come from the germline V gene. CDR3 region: CSVEGQSYTEAFF. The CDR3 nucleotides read TGCAGCGTCGAGGGACAGTCATACACTGAAGCTTTCTTT.

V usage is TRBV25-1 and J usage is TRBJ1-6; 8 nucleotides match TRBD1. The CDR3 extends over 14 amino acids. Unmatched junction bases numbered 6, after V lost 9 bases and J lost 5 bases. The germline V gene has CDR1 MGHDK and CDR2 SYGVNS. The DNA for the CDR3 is TGTGCCAGTCGACAGGGGTCCCATAATTCACCCCTCCACTTT. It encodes CASRQGSHNSPLHF.

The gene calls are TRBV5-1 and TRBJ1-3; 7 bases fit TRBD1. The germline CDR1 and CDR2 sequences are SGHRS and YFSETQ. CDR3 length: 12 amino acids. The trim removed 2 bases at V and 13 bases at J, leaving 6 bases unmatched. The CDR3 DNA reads TGCGCCAGCAGCTTTGACAGGGTAACGATATATTTT. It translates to CASSFDRVTIYF.

The CDR3 DNA reads as TGCGCCAGCCGGGAACAGGGGGCTGTCGGGGAGCTGTTTTTT. It encodes CASREQGAVGELFF. The chain combines TRBV5-1 with TRBJ2-2; 9 bases line up with TRBD1. From germline, CDR1 is SGHRS and CDR2 YFSETQ. This CDR3 region has 14 residues. Trimming cost V 7 bases and J 7 bases; bases outside gene matches: 8.

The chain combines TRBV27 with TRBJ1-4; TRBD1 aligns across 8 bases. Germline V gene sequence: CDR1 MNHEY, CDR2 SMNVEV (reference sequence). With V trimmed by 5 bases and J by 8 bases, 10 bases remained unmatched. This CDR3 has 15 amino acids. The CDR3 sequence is CASSPTGVIGEKLFF. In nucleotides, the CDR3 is TGTGCCAGCAGTCCGACAGGGGTGATCGGCGAAAAACTGTTTTTT.

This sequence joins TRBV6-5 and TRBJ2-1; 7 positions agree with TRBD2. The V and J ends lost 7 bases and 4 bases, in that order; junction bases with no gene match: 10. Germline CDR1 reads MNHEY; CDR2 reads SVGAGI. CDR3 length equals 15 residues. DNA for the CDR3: TGTGCCAGCACCCCCCCTGGACTAGGGTACAATGAGCAGTTCTTC. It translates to CASTPPGLGYNEQFF.

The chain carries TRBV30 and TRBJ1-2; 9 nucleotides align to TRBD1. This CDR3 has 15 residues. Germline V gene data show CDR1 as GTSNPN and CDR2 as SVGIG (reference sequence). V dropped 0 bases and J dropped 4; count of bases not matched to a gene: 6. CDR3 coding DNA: TGTGCCTGGAGTGTACAGGGGGCGAAATCCTATGGCTACACCTTC. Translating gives CAWSVQGAKSYGYTF.

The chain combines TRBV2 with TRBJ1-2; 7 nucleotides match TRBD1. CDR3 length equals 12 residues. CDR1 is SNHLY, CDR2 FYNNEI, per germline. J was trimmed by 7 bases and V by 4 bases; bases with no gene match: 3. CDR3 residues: CASSGTGAGYTF. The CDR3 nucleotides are TGTGCCAGCAGTGGTACAGGGGCTGGCTACACCTTC.

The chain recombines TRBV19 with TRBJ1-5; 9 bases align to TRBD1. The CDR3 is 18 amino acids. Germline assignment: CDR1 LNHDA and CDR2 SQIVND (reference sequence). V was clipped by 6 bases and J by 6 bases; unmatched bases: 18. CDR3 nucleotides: TGTGCCAGTAGCCCGCCCCTATTTGGGACAGGGTACACTCAGCCCCAGCATTTT. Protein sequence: CASSPPLFGTGYTQPQHF.

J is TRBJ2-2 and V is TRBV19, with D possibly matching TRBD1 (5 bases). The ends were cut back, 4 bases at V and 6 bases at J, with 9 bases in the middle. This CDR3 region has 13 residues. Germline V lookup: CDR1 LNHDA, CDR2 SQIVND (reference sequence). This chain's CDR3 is CASSTRGSGELFF. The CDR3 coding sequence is TGTGCCAGTAGTACTAGGGGATCCGGGGAGCTGTTTTTT. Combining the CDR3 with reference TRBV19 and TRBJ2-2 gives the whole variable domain DGGITQSPKYLFRKEGQNVTLSCEQNLNHDAMYWYRQDPGQGLRLIYYSQIVNDFQKGDIAEGYSVSREKKESFPLTVTSAQKNPTAFYLCASSTRGSGELFFGEGSRLTVL.

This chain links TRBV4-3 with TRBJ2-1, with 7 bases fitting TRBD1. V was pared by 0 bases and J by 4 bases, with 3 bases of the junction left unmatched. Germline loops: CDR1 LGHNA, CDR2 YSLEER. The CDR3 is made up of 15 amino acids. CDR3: CASSQEPQGYNEQFF. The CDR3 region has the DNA TGCGCCAGCAGCCAAGAACCACAGGGGTACAATGAGCAGTTCTTC.

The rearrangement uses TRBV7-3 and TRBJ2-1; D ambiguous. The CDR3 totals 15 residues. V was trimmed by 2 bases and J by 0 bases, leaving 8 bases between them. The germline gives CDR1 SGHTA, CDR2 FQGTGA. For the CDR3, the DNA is TGTGCCAGCAGCTTATCTGTCAGCTCCTACAATGAGCAGTTCTTC. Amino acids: CASSLSVSSYNEQFF.

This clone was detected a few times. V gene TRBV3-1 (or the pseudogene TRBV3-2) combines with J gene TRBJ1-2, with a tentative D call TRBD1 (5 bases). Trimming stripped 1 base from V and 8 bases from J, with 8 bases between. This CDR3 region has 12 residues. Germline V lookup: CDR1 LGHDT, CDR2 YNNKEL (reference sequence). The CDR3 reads CASSQVGEGYTF. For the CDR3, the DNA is TGTGCCAGCAGCCAAGTAGGGGAAGGCTACACCTTC.

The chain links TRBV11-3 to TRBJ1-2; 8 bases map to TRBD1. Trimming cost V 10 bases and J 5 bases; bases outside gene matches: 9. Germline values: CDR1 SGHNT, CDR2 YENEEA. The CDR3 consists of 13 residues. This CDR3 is CATVTGGRYGYTF. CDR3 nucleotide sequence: TGTGCCACCGTTACAGGGGGAAGGTATGGCTACACCTTC.